A single sample is the source of the 29 T cell receptor beta chains below, sequenced in a study of vaccination and CD4 T cells after COVID-19 (dated by TCRdb to between 2021 and 2024). The antigens these receptors bind are not known. The library was obtained by PCR. The listed sequencing device is Illumina iSeq 100. DNA from cultured CD4+ T cells underwent TCR sequencing with the Oncomine TCR Beta short-read assay at the Johns Hopkins FTIC core. TCRdb reran the public reads through fastp at Q25 and MiXCR, keeping productive beta chains. Here each entry gathers all rows of one CDR3 protein and keeps the most common genes and DNA. For this sample there are approximately 2,000 distinct CDR3 sequences; roughly 54% appear just once. The ten largest make up roughly 84% of the sample. Explained via the paper, the treatment or condition label denotes: roughly ten-day PBMC culture with coronavirus spike peptide pools or control peptides (ViraFEST assay).

Sequenced material: CD4+ T cells from blood, cultured in vitro, taken after SARS-CoV-2 vaccination. Receptors were obtained from a human donor who had recovered from COVID-19.

In its sample, this clonotype was seen a few times. The rearrangement uses TRBV7-9 and TRBJ2-5, with no clear D. V gave up 1 base and J gave up 8 bases, with 8 bases separating them. The V gene's germline CDR1 is SEHNR and CDR2 FQNEAQ (reference sequence). The CDR3 totals 12 residues. The CDR3 is CASSLEDRTQYF. In DNA form, the CDR3 reads TGTGCCAGCAGCTTAGAGGACCGCACCCAGTACTTC.

The V and J genes are TRBV5-1 and TRBJ2-3; unclear D gene. Trimming took off 4 bases at V and 5 bases at J, with 11 bases between the two ends. Germline lookup yields CDR1 SGHRS and CDR2 YFSETQ. The CDR3 sequence is 13 residues long. The CDR3 nucleotides read TGCGCCAGCAGCGTCCTAGAGGTAGATACGCAGTATTTT. It specifies CASSVLEVDTQYF.

The chain is built from TRBV7-2 and TRBJ1-1, with D uncertain. Per germline, CDR1 SGHTA and CDR2 FQGNSA. V was pared by 1 base and J by 11 bases, with 2 bases between. The CDR3 loop spans 9 amino acids. CDR3 sequence reads: CASSLEAFF. CDR3 nucleotides: TGTGCCAGCAGCTTAGAGGCTTTCTTT. The full variable domain, with the rest looked up from reference TRBV7-2 and TRBJ1-1, is GAGVSQSPSNKVTEKGKDVELRCDPISGHTALYWYRQSLGQGLEFLIYFQGNSAPDKSGLPSDRFSAERTGGSVSTLTIQRTQQEDSAVYLCASSLEAFFGQGTRLTVV.

In its sample, this clonotype was seen a few times. The chain links TRBV5-6 to TRBJ2-7; a possible D gene is TRBD1 (5 bases). The CDR3 runs to 14 residues. The germline V gene has CDR1 SGHDT and CDR2 YYEEEE. Trimming pared 0 bases from V and 0 bases from J, leaving 7 bases between. CDR3 amino acids: CASSLDRRSYEQYF. In DNA form, the CDR3 reads TGTGCCAGCAGCTTGGACAGGCGCTCCTACGAGCAGTACTTC.

The chain uses TRBV7-2 and TRBJ1-6; 8 bases are shared with TRBD1. The J segment lost 9 bases and the V segment lost 0 bases, leaving 10 bases of the junction unmatched. The CDR3 is 17 residues long. Germline lookup yields CDR1 SGHTA and CDR2 FQGNSA. The CDR3 region is CASSLALAGGTSSPLHF. The CDR3 nucleotides are TGTGCCAGCAGCTTAGCGCTGGCAGGGGGCACTTCTTCACCCCTCCACTTT.

V is TRBV5-4 and J is TRBJ1-2; TRBD1 matches at 7 bases. Germline CDR1 is SGHNT and CDR2 is YYREEE (reference sequence). V lost 2 bases and J lost 2; bases outside the gene matches: 3. This CDR3 has 14 amino acids. The CDR3 DNA reads TGTGCCAGCAGCTTTCAGGGGGAAAACTATGGCTACACCTTC. It yields the protein CASSFQGENYGYTF.

A few counts support this clonotype. V is TRBV11-2 and J is TRBJ2-3; 13 nucleotides align to TRBD2. Germline V gene lookup returns CDR1 SGHAT and CDR2 FQNNGV. Germline trimming cut 4 bases from V and 1 base from J; bases unmatched to any gene: 2. The CDR3 is made up of 16 amino acids. Here the CDR3 reads CASSSGLAGRTDTQYF. The CDR3 nucleotides are TGTGCCAGCAGCTCGGGACTAGCGGGGCGCACAGATACGCAGTATTTT.

Turning to this clonotype: A much larger clone is a single base away; this may be a read error. The J gene is TRBJ1-2, the V gene TRBV29-1; the match to TRBD1 covers 7 bases. Germline CDR1 is SQVTM and CDR2 is ANQGSEA. Trimming took 7 bases from V and 1 from J; bases not matched to a gene: 12. The CDR3 covers 15 residues. The CDR3 DNA sequence: TGCAGCGCCTCCACCGGGACAGCGGGTAACTATGGCTACACCTTC. Translated, it gives CSASTGTAGNYGYTF.

V is TRBV20-1 and J is TRBJ2-1, with D possibly being TRBD1 (5 bases). This CDR3 has 15 amino acids. Germline loops: CDR1 DFQATT, CDR2 SNEGSKA (reference sequence). Trimming shortened V by 2 bases and J by 0 bases, and 11 bases separated the two germline ends. CDR3 residues: CSARIQGGSYNEQFF. CDR3 coding DNA: TGCAGTGCTAGAATTCAGGGCGGCTCCTACAATGAGCAGTTCTTC.

This sequence joins TRBV7-9 and TRBJ1-2; possibly TRBD1 for D (6 bases). Germline lookup yields CDR1 SEHNR and CDR2 FQNEAQ (reference sequence). Trimming removed 5 bases at V and 2 bases at J, with 12 bases between. This CDR3 contains 14 residues. The CDR3 region has the DNA TGTGCCAGCAGCCCACTAACAGGGAACTATGGCTACACCTTC. It codes for CASSPLTGNYGYTF.

This clonotype was detected a few times. V and J are TRBV24-1 and TRBJ2-5, with 7 bases lining up with TRBD1. Germline CDR1 and CDR2: KGHDR and SFDVKD. This CDR3 region has 13 residues. V lost 10 bases, J lost 0 bases, and 4 bases stayed unmatched. CDR3: CATSGGNQETQYF. CDR3 bases: TGTGCCACTTCAGGGGGTAACCAAGAGACCCAGTACTTC.

The V call is TRBV2, the J call TRBJ1-2; D is possibly TRBD1 (5 bases). This CDR3 contains 13 residues. Germline assignment: CDR1 SNHLY and CDR2 FYNNEI. Between the trimmed V and J ends, which lost 7 bases and 8 bases, there was a span of 17 bases. This CDR3 reads CASKDTGVWGYTF. CDR3 bases: TGTGCCAGCAAGGATACGGGGGTGTGGGGCTACACCTTC.

This chain uses TRBV2 with TRBJ2-2; D gene uncertain. Germline V gene lookup returns CDR1 SNHLY and CDR2 FYNNEI. The CDR3 covers 11 residues. V lost 8 bases and J lost 8, with 9 bases in between. The CDR3 sequence is CASVEAGELFF. The CDR3 nucleotides are TGTGCCAGCGTAGAGGCTGGGGAGCTGTTTTTT.

This clonotype has just a few counts. This chain joins TRBV27 and TRBJ1-2; 8 bases line up with TRBD1. J was trimmed by 8 bases and V by 4 bases; bases with no gene match: 9. Germline values: CDR1 MNHEY, CDR2 SMNVEV (reference sequence). The CDR3 runs 14 residues. As DNA, the CDR3 is TGTGCCAGCAGTTCAAGGACAGGGATAGGCGGCTACACCTTC. Its translation is CASSSRTGIGGYTF.

The V gene is TRBV5-1, the J gene TRBJ1-1; the D is unclear. Germline V lookup: CDR1 SGHRS, CDR2 YFSETQ. The CDR3 spans 11 residues. Trimming removed 3 bases at V and 2 bases at J, with 2 bases between. CDR3 in DNA: TGCGCCAGCAGCTCCAACACTGAAGCTTTCTTT. As protein: CASSSNTEAFF. Full variable domain (outside the CDR3, taken from reference TRBV5-1 and TRBJ1-1): KAGVTQTPRYLIKTRGQQVTLSCSPISGHRSVSWYQQTPGQGLQFLFEYFSETQRNKGNFPGRFSGRQFSNSRSEMNVSTLELGDSALYLCASSSNTEAFFGQGTRLTVV.

This rearrangement joins TRBV11-2 to TRBJ1-2, with 7 bases fitting TRBD1. CDR3 size: 15 residues. V dropped 0 bases and J dropped 4; count of bases not matched to a gene: 5. Germline V gene lookup returns CDR1 SGHAT and CDR2 FQNNGV. As DNA, the CDR3 is TGTGCCAGCAGCTTAGACCCCGGGACAGTCTATGGCTACACCTTC. Its translation: CASSLDPGTVYGYTF.

V gene TRBV27 combines with J gene TRBJ1-5; D is unclear. The CDR3 has 13 residues. Trimming shortened V by 5 bases and J by 10 bases, and 15 bases separated the two germline ends. Germline V CDR1 and CDR2: MNHEY, SMNVEV (reference sequence). The CDR3 region has the DNA TGTGCCAGCAGTCCGGGTGTCCAATTACCCCAGCATTTT. This translates into CASSPGVQLPQHF.

The chain joins TRBV28 to TRBJ1-1; D unclear. The CDR3 spans 13 residues. CDR1 MDHEN and CDR2 SYDVKM come from the germline V gene. The ends were cut back, 5 bases at V and 4 bases at J, with 11 bases in the middle. The CDR3 DNA sequence: TGTGCCAGCAGTACTGGGTTGGCCACTGAAGCTTTCTTT. It encodes CASSTGLATEAFF.

V gene TRBV6-1 combines with J gene TRBJ2-3; the D gene is possibly TRBD1 (6 bases). Germline V gene data show CDR1 as MNHNS and CDR2 as SASEGT. Trimming took off 7 bases at V and 3 bases at J, with 11 bases between the two ends. CDR3 size: 13 residues. The chain's CDR3 is CASIGQLTDTQYF. CDR3 in DNA: TGTGCCAGCATCGGACAGCTAACAGATACGCAGTATTTT.

The chain links TRBV19 to TRBJ2-2; D is possibly TRBD1 (6 bases). Between the trimmed V and J ends, which lost 7 bases and 2 bases, there was a span of 11 bases. There are 14 residues in the CDR3. Germline V lookup: CDR1 LNHDA, CDR2 SQIVND (reference sequence). The DNA of the CDR3 is TGTGCCAGTAAGACAGGCGTTAACACCGGGGAGCTGTTTTTT. It codes for CASKTGVNTGELFF. Full variable domain (rest looked up from reference TRBV19 and TRBJ2-2): DGGITQSPKYLFRKEGQNVTLSCEQNLNHDAMYWYRQDPGQGLRLIYYSQIVNDFQKGDIAEGYSVSREKKESFPLTVTSAQKNPTAFYLCASKTGVNTGELFFGEGSRLTVL.

V gene TRBV6-5 combines with J gene TRBJ2-7; no clear D gene. V lost 0 bases and J lost 0, with 9 bases in between. The V gene's germline CDR1 is MNHEY and CDR2 SVGAGI. The CDR3 is 15 amino acids. The CDR3 nucleotides are TGTGCCAGCAGTTACTCGAAGCTCAGCTCCTACGAGCAGTACTTC. It yields the protein CASSYSKLSSYEQYF.

The CDR3 spells CASGQLAGGFTDTQYF. The CDR3 coding sequence is TGTGCTAGTGGCCAACTAGCGGGCGGTTTTACAGATACGCAGTATTTT. This rearrangement joins TRBV12-5 to TRBJ2-3; 9 bases map to TRBD2. CDR1 and CDR2 (germline): LGHNT, FRNRAP. CDR3 length: 16 amino acids. J lost 3 bases, V lost 6 bases, and 10 bases had no gene match. Combining the CDR3 with reference TRBV12-5 and TRBJ2-3 gives the whole variable domain DARVTQTPRHKVTEMGQEVTMRCQPILGHNTVFWYRQTMMQGLELLAYFRNRAPLDDSGMPKDRFSAEMPDATLATLKIQPSEPRDSAVYFCASGQLAGGFTDTQYFGPGTRLTVL.

This sequence joins TRBV19 and TRBJ1-5; D is ambiguous. The CDR3 totals 17 residues. V was trimmed by 0 bases and J by 1 base, leaving 13 bases between them. Germline V gene sequence: CDR1 LNHDA, CDR2 SQIVND (reference sequence). Here the CDR3 DNA reads TGTGCCAGTAGTATAGATTTAGCAGGCGGGAGCAATCAGCCCCAGCATTTT. Translated, it gives CASSIDLAGGSNQPQHF.

V usage is TRBV15 and J usage is TRBJ2-3; D remains unclear. The CDR3 consists of 13 residues. Germline V gene data show CDR1 as LNHNV and CDR2 as YYDKDF (reference sequence). V lost 3 bases and J 9 bases, leaving 13 bases between the germline ends. CDR3 in amino acids: CATSRGSLETQYF. The DNA of the CDR3 is TGTGCCACCAGCAGGGGGTCCCTAGAGACGCAGTATTTT.

This chain links TRBV11-3 with TRBJ2-5; D assignment may be TRBD1 or TRBD2 (6 bases each). CDR1 is SGHNT and CDR2 is YENEEA in the germline V gene. This CDR3 region has 14 residues. V shed 3 bases and J shed 5 bases, with 13 bases lying between them. The CDR3 sequence: CASSLLGGRETQYF. CDR3 nucleotides: TGTGCCAGCAGCTTGCTGGGGGGCCGGGAGACCCAGTACTTC.

V and J are TRBV6-5 and TRBJ1-2; tentative D call: TRBD1 (5 bases). CDR3 length: 13 residues. Germline CDR1 reads MNHEY; CDR2 reads SVGAGI. V was shortened by 0 bases and J by 3 bases, with 5 bases between the two germline ends. CDR3 DNA sequence: TGTGCCAGCAGTTACTCGGGGGACTATGGCTACACCTTC. Protein: CASSYSGDYGYTF.

Here the CDR3 DNA reads TGTGCCAGCAGCCTAGGGGAGGGGCGGATGGATTATGGCTACACCTTC. Translating gives CASSLGEGRMDYGYTF. The rearrangement uses TRBV7-9 and TRBJ1-2; TRBD1 is a possible D gene (5 bases). Germline V gene data show CDR1 as SEHNR and CDR2 as FQNEAQ (reference sequence). This CDR3 has 16 residues. Deletions cut 5 bases from V and 5 bases from J, with 21 bases between.

The chain combines TRBV10-1 with TRBJ2-7; the match to TRBD1 covers 8 bases. Trimming at V came to 0 bases and at J to 7 bases, leaving 8 bases not matched to a gene. Germline lookup yields CDR1 WNHNN and CDR2 SYGVQD (reference sequence). The CDR3 is 15 residues long. Written as DNA, the CDR3 is TGCGCCAGCAGTGAGTCCGGGACAGGATCGTTAGAGCAGTACTTC. Translated, it gives CASSESGTGSLEQYF.

The genes are TRBV20-1 and TRBJ2-3; 9 bases match TRBD2. CDR1 and CDR2 (germline): DFQATT, SNEGSKA (reference sequence). The CDR3 extends over 17 amino acids. Trimming at V came to 4 bases and at J to 0 bases, leaving 11 bases not matched to a gene. The CDR3 nucleotides read TGCAGTGCTATCCCCCCTCGAGCGGGAGGAAGCACAGATACGCAGTATTTT. Amino acid sequence: CSAIPPRAGGSTDTQYF.